A single sample is the source of the 2 T cell receptor beta chains below, sequenced in a study of blood T cell repertoires in COVID-19. Only in-frame clones appear in the TCRdb table, and some are missing; sequencing was by immunoSEQ multiplex PCR. The profile shows roughly 140,000 clones, 65% to 85% of them singletons. Sequencing was performed on peripheral blood. Receptors originate from a man aged 45-65 years with active or convalescent COVID-19.

This clone showed up just once. The chain couples TRBV28 to TRBJ2-3; 11 bases are a match to TRBD2. The ends lost 6 bases at V and 5 bases at J; junction bases unmatched: 4. In germline, CDR1 is MDHEN, CDR2 SYDVKM. CDR3 length: 14 residues. As DNA, the CDR3 is TGTGCCAGCAGGCTAGCGGGAGGTGGAGATACGCAGTATTTT. This codes for CASRLAGGGDTQYF.

This clone came up a few times. The CDR3 DNA reads as TGCAGCGTTGAAGATAGTGGGACAGCTGAGCTCTATGGCTACACCTTC. This gives the protein CSVEDSGTAELYGYTF. This sequence joins TRBV29-1 and TRBJ1-2; 7 nucleotides agree with TRBD1. V lost 0 bases and J lost 4; bases outside the gene matches: 11. The CDR3 runs 16 residues. Germline V gene lookup returns CDR1 SQVTM and CDR2 ANQGSEA.